A single TCR beta chain is shown here with its context. Those who participated ranged in age from about 18 to 89 years and resided in 20 to 30 US areas. The protocol was immunoSEQ multiplex PCR, while the TCRdb copy is restricted to in-frame clones and leaves out a portion. The sample has hundreds of thousands of clones, approximately 88% seen once. V was shortened by 1 base and J by 5 bases, with 14 bases between the two germline ends. The CDR3 loop spans 16 amino acids. Germline-derived CDR1 and CDR2 are SGHNT and YENEEA. This entry comes from a study of blood T cell repertoires in COVID-19. Across the whole study: Samples representing acute and convalescent COVID-19 were sourced from the United States, Italy and Spain. Sample material is recorded as cDNA or gDNA derived from T cells, B-cell-depleted T cells, or PBMCs.

What was sequenced was PBMCs or T cells enriched from blood (not recorded which). The V and J genes are TRBV11-3 and TRBJ2-2, with D perhaps matching TRBD2 (5 bases). This sequence originates from a woman aged 35 to 49 with acute COVID-19. This chain's CDR3 is CASSLGVGGGTGELFF. The CDR3 region has the DNA TGTGCCAGCAGCTTAGGTGTTGGCGGAGGAACCGGGGAGCTGTTTTTT. Filled out from reference TRBV11-3 and TRBJ2-2, the complete variable domain reads EAGVVQSPRYKIIEKKQPVAFWCNPISGHNTLYWYLQNLGQGPELLIRYENEEAVDDSQLPKDRFSAERLKGVDSTLKIQPAELGDSAVYLCASSLGVGGGTGELFFGEGSRLTVL.